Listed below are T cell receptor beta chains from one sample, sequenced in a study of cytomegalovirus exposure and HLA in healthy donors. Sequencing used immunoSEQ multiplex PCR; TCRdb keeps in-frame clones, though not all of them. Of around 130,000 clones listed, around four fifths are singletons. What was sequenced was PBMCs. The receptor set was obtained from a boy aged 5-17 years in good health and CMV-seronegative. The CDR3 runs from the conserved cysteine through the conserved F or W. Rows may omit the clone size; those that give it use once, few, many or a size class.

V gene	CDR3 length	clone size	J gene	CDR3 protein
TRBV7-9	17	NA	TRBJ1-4	CASSRMSTGLTNEKLFF
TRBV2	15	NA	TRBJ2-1	CASRDSSSSYNEQFF
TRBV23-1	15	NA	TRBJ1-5	CASTRSSGPPRPQHF
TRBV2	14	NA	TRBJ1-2	CASRTGIGDYGYTF
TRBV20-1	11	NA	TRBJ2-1	CSASIQNEQFF
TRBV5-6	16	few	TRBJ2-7	CASSFGLAGVPYEQYF
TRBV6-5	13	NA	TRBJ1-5	CVSGTGVGQPQHF
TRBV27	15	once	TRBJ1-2	CASSPRGGTGEGYTF
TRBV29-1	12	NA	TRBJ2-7	CSVWTGGYEQYF
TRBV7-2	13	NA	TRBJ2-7	CASRSAGDYEQYF
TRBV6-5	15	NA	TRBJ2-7	CASSPAAGGSYEQYF
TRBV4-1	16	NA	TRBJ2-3	CASSQEGGRLTDTQYF
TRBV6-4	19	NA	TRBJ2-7	CASSDSTSRPTPGAYEQYF
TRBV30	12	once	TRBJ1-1	CTWSVPDTEAFF
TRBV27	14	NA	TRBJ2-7	CASRLTGSTREQYF
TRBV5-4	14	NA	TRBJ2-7	CASSPSGRPYEQYF
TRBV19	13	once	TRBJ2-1	CASGSGGGVEQFF
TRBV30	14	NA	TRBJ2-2	CAWGLAPNTGELFF
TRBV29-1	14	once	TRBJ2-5	CSVDGQAYQETQYF
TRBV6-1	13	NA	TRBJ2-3	CASIPGGTDTQYF
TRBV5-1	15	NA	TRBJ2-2	CASRSGLGNTGELFF
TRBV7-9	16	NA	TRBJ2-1	CASSLAGGTVDNEQFF
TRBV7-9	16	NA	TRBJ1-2	CASSLEDRAFSYGYTF
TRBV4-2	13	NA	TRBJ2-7	CASLSELTYEQYF
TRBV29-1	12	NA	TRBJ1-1	CSVEAEDTEAFF
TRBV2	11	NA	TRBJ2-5	CASSQQETQYF
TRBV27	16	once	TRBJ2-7	CASNPTGLADSYEQYF
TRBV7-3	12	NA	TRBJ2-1	CASSLTGNEQFF
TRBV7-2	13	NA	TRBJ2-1	CASSSTGGNEQFF
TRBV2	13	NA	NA	CASSDGLPSEQYF
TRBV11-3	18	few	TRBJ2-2	CASSLGLAGGSARGELFF
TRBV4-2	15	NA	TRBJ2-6	CASSQDGQIANVLTF
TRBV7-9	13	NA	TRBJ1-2	CASSKQGNYGYTF
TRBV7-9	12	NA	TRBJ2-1	CASSPRVDEQFF
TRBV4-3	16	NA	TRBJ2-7	CASSQDFDSGNREQYF
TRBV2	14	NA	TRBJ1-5	CASSGTVFNQPQHF
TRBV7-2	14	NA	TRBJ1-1	CASSLLARNTEAFF
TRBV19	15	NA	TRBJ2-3	CASSIPGLAEDTQYF
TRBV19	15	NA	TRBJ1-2	CASSIDWSGSYGYTF
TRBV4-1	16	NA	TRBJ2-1	CASSQVGRGVGNEQFF
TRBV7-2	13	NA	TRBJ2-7	CASSGTGPYEQYF
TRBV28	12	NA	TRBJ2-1	CASRGSFHEQFF
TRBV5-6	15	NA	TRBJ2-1	CASSLTSGRRHEQFF
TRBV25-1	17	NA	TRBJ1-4	CASSESDIRATNEKLFF
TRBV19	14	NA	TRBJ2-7	CASSEAATSYEQYF
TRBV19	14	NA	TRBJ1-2	CASSIETGMAGYTF
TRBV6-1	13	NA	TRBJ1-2	CASIWTGGHGYTF
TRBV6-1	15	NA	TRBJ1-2	CASSNLPGTNYGYTF